One and the same sample provided the 27 T cell receptor beta chains below, sequenced in a study of cytomegalovirus exposure and HLA in healthy donors. The PCR ran on 60 Vbeta and 13 Jbeta primers. Some clones are missing from TCRdb's copy, which holds only in-frame ones; the method was immunoSEQ multiplex PCR. The sample lists under 200,000 clones, 55% to 80% occurring once. Sample: PBMCs. The receptors here all came from a woman between 18 and 29 years old in good health and CMV-seropositive.

The table lists this clone with a few counts. This rearrangement joins TRBV4-2 to TRBJ1-2; the match to TRBD1 covers 8 bases. Germline CDR1 is LGHNA and CDR2 is YNFKEQ. V shed 2 bases, J shed 4 bases, and the junction held 15 bases outside the gene matches. The CDR3 has 18 amino acids. The chain's CDR3 is CASSQIAPTPGTGYGYTF. The CDR3 coding sequence is TGTGCCAGCAGCCAAATTGCCCCGACCCCAGGGACAGGCTATGGCTACACCTTC.

The J gene is TRBJ1-4, the V gene TRBV7-2; possible D gene TRBD1, 5 bases. Germline CDR1 SGHTA, CDR2 FQGNSA. With 3 bases removed from V and 8 bases from J, the gap between germline ends came to 13 bases. This CDR3 region has 14 residues. Here the CDR3 reads CASSFRQGSEKLFF. The CDR3 nucleotides are TGTGCCAGCAGCTTTCGGCAGGGAAGCGAAAAACTGTTTTTT.

In this sample, this clone turned up a few times. This CDR3 is CASSGQGKETQYF. CDR3 sequence (DNA): TGCGCCAGCAGCGGACAGGGCAAAGAGACCCAGTACTTC. The chain links TRBV10-2 to TRBJ2-5; 8 nucleotides line up with TRBD1. CDR3 length equals 13 residues. CDR1 and CDR2 (germline): WSHSY, SAAADI. V lost 6 bases to trimming and J lost 3 bases; unmatched junction nucleotides: 3.

This clone was picked up a small number of times. The CDR3 coding sequence is TGTGCCAGCAGAGGGGCCGTCAGCACAGATACGCAGTATTTT. It codes for CASRGAVSTDTQYF. The V gene is TRBV6-1, the J gene TRBJ2-3, with D tentatively TRBD1 (5 bases). This CDR3 spans 14 amino acids. Germline V gene data show CDR1 as MNHNS and CDR2 as SASEGT. Trimming left V 6 bases short and J 0 bases short, with 10 bases between.

The chain combines TRBV11-2 with TRBJ2-7, with 11 bases fitting TRBD2. CDR1 is SGHAT and CDR2 is FQNNGV in the germline V gene. There are 14 residues in the CDR3. Unmatched junction bases numbered 3, after V lost 4 bases and J lost 4 bases. The DNA for the CDR3 is TGTGCCAGCAGCTGGGGACTAGCGGAGTACGAGCAGTACTTC. Protein product: CASSWGLAEYEQYF.

The rearrangement links TRBV2 to TRBJ1-1; D might be TRBD1 (5 bases). The CDR3 spans 16 residues. Trimming pared 0 bases from V and 3 bases from J, leaving 14 bases between. Per the germline V gene, CDR1 is SNHLY and CDR2 is FYNNEI. The CDR3 region has the DNA TGTGCCAGCAGTGAAGCCCCCCCAGGGACTTACACTGAAGCTTTCTTT. Translating it yields CASSEAPPGTYTEAFF.

The chain employs TRBV5-8 and TRBJ1-5, with 9 bases identical to TRBD1. V dropped 0 bases and J dropped 7; count of bases not matched to a gene: 5. The CDR3 spans 15 residues. Per germline, CDR1 SGHTS and CDR2 YDEGEE. The CDR3 sequence: CASSLDGGQGQPQHF. CDR3 nucleotide sequence: TGTGCCAGCAGCTTGGATGGTGGACAGGGGCAGCCCCAGCATTTT.

The J gene is TRBJ1-5, the V gene TRBV19; the D gene is possibly TRBD1 (6 bases). The CDR3 sequence is 15 residues long. Trimming removed 10 bases at V and 0 bases at J, with 16 bases between. CDR1 and CDR2 (germline): LNHDA, SQIVND (reference sequence). The CDR3 here is CANTTGSDSNQPQHF. The CDR3 DNA reads as TGTGCCAATACCACAGGGTCCGATAGCAATCAGCCCCAGCATTTT.

This sequence joins TRBV18 and TRBJ1-2, with D maybe TRBD1 (5 bases). The CDR3 consists of 13 residues. Germline loops: CDR1 KGHSH, CDR2 LQKENI. Deletions cut 1 base from V and 3 bases from J, with 6 bases between. This chain's CDR3 is CASSPLRDYGYTF. For the CDR3, the DNA is TGTGCCAGCTCACCACTCAGGGACTATGGCTACACCTTC.

This chain connects TRBV10-1 to TRBJ2-1, with 10 bases lining up with TRBD2. CDR1 and CDR2 from the germline V gene are WNHNN and SYGVQD (reference sequence). V was pared by 5 bases and J by 0 bases, with 16 bases of the junction left unmatched. The length of the CDR3 is 20 residues. The CDR3 bases are TGCGCCAGCAGTAACGCTCGACTAGCGGGCTTTTCCAGCTCCTACAATGAGCAGTTCTTC. It is translated as CASSNARLAGFSSSYNEQFF.

The chain uses TRBV28 and TRBJ2-1; 7 bases fit TRBD1. Trimming at V came to 6 bases and at J to 5 bases, leaving 16 bases not matched to a gene. Germline CDR1 reads MDHEN; CDR2 reads SYDVKM. The CDR3 is 17 amino acids. The CDR3 DNA follows: TGTGCCAGCAGCCAAGCAACCGGGGACAGCCATAACAATGAGCAGTTCTTC. Encoded protein: CASSQATGDSHNNEQFF.

The chain is built from TRBV25-1 and TRBJ1-2; 8 bases align to TRBD1. CDR1 and CDR2 (germline): MGHDK, SYGVNS. CDR3 length: 11 amino acids. DNA for the CDR3: TGTGTTACCGGGACAGGCTATGGCTACACCTTC. Protein product: CVTGTGYGYTF.

This rearrangement joins TRBV5-1 to TRBJ2-1; 8 positions agree with TRBD2. The CDR3 has 16 residues. Looked up from germline, CDR1 is SGHRS and CDR2 is YFSETQ. V was clipped by 0 bases and J by 6 bases; unmatched bases: 8. The CDR3 region is CASSLEPSGYRNEQFF. The CDR3 DNA is TGCGCCAGCAGCTTGGAACCTAGCGGGTATCGCAATGAGCAGTTCTTC.

This chain connects TRBV15 to TRBJ1-1, with D maybe TRBD1 (5 bases). CDR1 is LNHNV and CDR2 is YYDKDF in the germline V gene (reference sequence). This CDR3 comprises 14 residues. V was clipped by 5 bases and J by 1 base, with 11 bases between them. This CDR3 is CATSETRGNTEAFF. The CDR3 nucleotides are TGTGCCACCAGCGAAACAAGGGGGAACACTGAAGCTTTCTTT.

V gene TRBV15 combines with J gene TRBJ2-5; TRBD2 matches at 15 bases. Germline V gene data show CDR1 as LNHNV and CDR2 as YYDKDF (reference sequence). Trimming removed 6 bases from V and 1 base from J; junction bases left unmatched: 6. The CDR3 is 17 residues long. The CDR3: CATRRTSGGDVQETQYF. The CDR3, as DNA: TGTGCCACCAGGAGGACTAGCGGGGGGGACGTCCAAGAGACCCAGTACTTC.

The V gene is TRBV28, the J gene TRBJ2-3; D gene ambiguous. The germline CDR1 and CDR2 sequences are MDHEN and SYDVKM. The CDR3 runs to 13 residues. V gave up 7 bases and J gave up 2 bases, with 10 bases separating them. Here the CDR3 reads CASNPTYTDTQYF. CDR3 DNA sequence: TGTGCCAGCAACCCAACCTACACAGATACGCAGTATTTT. The whole variable domain, remainder taken from reference TRBV28 and TRBJ2-3, is DVKVTQSSRYLVKRTGEKVFLECVQDMDHENMFWYRQDPGLGLRLIYFSYDVKMKEKGDIPEGYSVSREKKERFSLILESASTNQTSMYLCASNPTYTDTQYFGPGTRLTVL.

V is TRBV7-8 and J is TRBJ2-3; D not certain. This CDR3 comprises 15 residues. Germline V gives CDR1 SGHVS, CDR2 FQNEAQ. V lost 1 base to trimming and J lost 3 bases, with 11 bases between them. CDR3 DNA: TGTGCCAGCAGCTTAGGAACGGTGAGGACAGATACGCAGTATTTT. It encodes CASSLGTVRTDTQYF.

The rearrangement links TRBV28 to TRBJ2-7, with D perhaps matching TRBD1 (6 bases). The CDR3 covers 14 residues. In germline, CDR1 is MDHEN, CDR2 SYDVKM. The germline V and J ends were trimmed by 7 bases and 0 bases, with 13 bases remaining between them. The CDR3 region has the DNA TGTGCCAGCAAGCTACAGGGTTTCTCCTACGAGCAGTACTTC. Protein product: CASKLQGFSYEQYF.

This clone has just a few counts. The V and J genes are TRBV7-9 and TRBJ1-2; 9 bases are shared with TRBD1. CDR1 is SEHNR, CDR2 FQNEAQ, per germline (reference sequence). The CDR3 covers 15 residues. Trimming removed 5 bases from V and 7 bases from J; junction bases left unmatched: 11. As DNA, the CDR3 is TGTGCCAGCAGCCTAGGACAGGGGCTCCACCCTGGCTACACCTTC. Translating gives CASSLGQGLHPGYTF.

The gene calls are TRBV28 and TRBJ2-7; TRBD1 matches 9 bases. After removal of 5 bases from V and 3 bases from J, the junction contained 17 bases not matched to a gene. The germline gives CDR1 MDHEN, CDR2 SYDVKM. The CDR3 loop spans 18 amino acids. The CDR3 spells CASSPDSIYSGQGYEQYF. CDR3 nucleotide sequence: TGTGCCAGCAGTCCCGACTCTATCTACTCGGGACAGGGCTACGAGCAGTACTTC.

V is TRBV4-3 and J is TRBJ1-6; no reliable D call. The germline CDR1 and CDR2 sequences are LGHNA and YSLEER. This CDR3 region has 16 residues. The V end was cut by 0 bases, the J end by 9 bases, with 15 bases between. The CDR3 protein is CASSQDRLKRGSPLHF. In DNA form, the CDR3 reads TGCGCCAGCAGCCAAGATCGATTGAAGCGGGGTTCACCCCTCCACTTT.

The genes are TRBV5-1 and TRBJ2-1, with 9 bases matching TRBD2. Trimming cost V 5 bases and J 6 bases; bases outside gene matches: 9. The CDR3 totals 15 residues. The germline CDR1 and CDR2 sequences are SGHRS and YFSETQ. CDR3 residues: CASSSDGTSLNEQFF. In DNA form, the CDR3 reads TGCGCCAGCAGTTCAGACGGGACTAGCCTCAATGAGCAGTTCTTC.

The V call is TRBV2, the J call TRBJ1-4; 9 nucleotides agree with TRBD1. CDR1 and CDR2 (germline): SNHLY, FYNNEI. This CDR3 spans 14 amino acids. V lost 6 bases to trimming and J lost 7 bases; unmatched junction nucleotides: 6. The chain's CDR3 is CASRKGTGSEKLFF. CDR3 bases: TGTGCCAGCAGGAAGGGGACAGGGAGTGAAAAACTGTTTTTT.

The chain carries TRBV7-3 and TRBJ2-1; 10 bases are shared with TRBD1. The CDR3 has 15 amino acids. Germline V gives CDR1 SGHTA, CDR2 FQGTGA. V shed 4 bases and J 4 bases; nucleotides not matched to a gene: 4. In nucleotides, the CDR3 is TGTGCCAGCAGCTCCGGGACAGGGGCATACAATGAGCAGTTCTTC. Its protein is CASSSGTGAYNEQFF.

The chain uses TRBV10-1 and TRBJ2-2; D gene ambiguous. The CDR3 totals 14 residues. V was clipped by 4 bases and J by 5 bases, with 11 bases between them. Germline V lookup: CDR1 WNHNN, CDR2 SYGVQD (reference sequence). The CDR3 spells CASSVDTKTGELFF. In DNA, the CDR3 is TGCGCCAGCAGTGTAGACACAAAAACCGGGGAGCTGTTTTTT.

This chain uses TRBV13 with TRBJ1-4; D call uncertain. CDR3 length: 14 amino acids. Looked up from germline, CDR1 is PRHDT and CDR2 is FYEKMQ (reference sequence). Trimming left V 1 base short and J 7 bases short, with 10 bases between. CDR3 region: CASSLVRLSEKLFF. The DNA of the CDR3 is TGTGCCAGCAGCTTAGTGAGACTATCTGAAAAACTGTTTTTT.

This chain connects TRBV5-1 to TRBJ1-2, with unresolved D. V was trimmed by 0 bases and J by 2 bases, leaving 8 bases between them. This CDR3 region has 14 residues. CDR1 and CDR2 (germline): SGHRS, YFSETQ. CDR3 protein: CASSLERANYGYTF. The CDR3 nucleotides read TGCGCCAGCAGCTTGGAGCGGGCCAACTATGGCTACACCTTC.